This T cell receptor beta chain was identified in a study of cytomegalovirus exposure and HLA in healthy donors (dated by TCRdb to 2015 to 2018). Study-wide context: An earlier analysis of some 620 of the donors reported 250 to 300 Gb of sequence data and approximately 120 million unique TCR beta sequences obtained from around 190 million T cells. A separate validation cohort of 100 to 150 different subjects was used in addition to the approximately 610-subject first cohort. Class I and class II HLA loci were covered by the typing at four-digit resolution. Approximately 310 gigabases of sequencing data and approximately 80 million unique TCR sequences were included in an early release covering several hundred HLA-typed donors. The study profiled the T cell repertoires of fewer than 850 subjects by immunosequencing and related them to cytomegalovirus serostatus. Rather than drawing on any new phenotypic data, the later analysis identified candidate immune exposures from TCR beta sequences and the way those sequences occurred across donors. Of the 398 genotyped donors, about 84% fell in the genetic ancestry cluster associated with self-reported Caucasian donors. All discovery cohort repertoires had been generated using a single sequencing platform. A later analysis re-analyzed previously published TCR beta repertoires from about 600 donors and added high-resolution HLA genotyping to study TCR occurrence patterns. To predict cytomegalovirus infection status, the study brought together high-throughput TCR immunosequencing, statistical association of individual TCRs with disease status, and machine learning. In a later genetic analysis, genome-wide SNP genotypes for about 55% of the roughly 670 donors were used, and that subset was treated as a discovery cohort. The number of typed donors differed by locus: about 629-630 for A, B, C, DRB1 and DQB1; 500 to 550 for DQA1; 606 for DPA1; and roughly 470 for DPB1. An earlier analysis of some 500 of the donors used high-throughput TCR beta sequencing to judge whether each TCR beta V gene segment behaved as functional or pseudogenic. Alongside the repertoire data, information on donor age, sex, ethnicity and CMV serostatus was compiled. The study aimed to test whether signatures of past pathogen exposure could be identified by cataloging public T cell receptors. Among about 360 genotyped donors of the cohort, an average of approximately 240,000 unique TCR beta nucleotide sequences were sequenced per donor, roughly 18% of them non-productive. Because of strong linkage in the cohort, roughly five DR-DQ haplotypes were treated as single units for association and clustering.

The CDR1 and CDR2 encoded by the germline V gene are SGHAT and FQNNGV. Inclusive of the bounding cysteine and phenylalanine, the CDR3 is 15 residues long. Only CDR3 DNA is held: 45 bases, read in frame from base 1. Here V drops 8 bases and J drops 3 bases, and the junction holds 5 bases not matched to any gene. With respect to this clone: No antigen is known for it. No qualities accompany the bases; no much larger clone lies one base away.

The cohort was made up of 500 to 850 healthy bone marrow donors. All cohort members were sampled while nominally healthy, although unrecorded immune exposures were likely present. The donor tested CMV seronegative and was one of the 352 seronegative cohort members. Every donor gave a peripheral blood sample, and the peripheral blood mononuclear cells from that sample were used for TCR beta sequencing. The Qiagen DNeasy Blood Extraction Kit was used to extract genomic DNA from the blood cell samples. Summary of the overall study and its limitations: For the cohort, immune exposure information was limited to CMV serostatus. According to a later analysis, most CMV-associated TCR beta chains appeared to be HLA-restricted, and the HLA associations seemed to be driven largely by CMV exposure. Correlated functional status among segregating V segments might reflect linkage disequilibrium, but an unknown experimental factor could not be ruled out. In an earlier analysis of approximately 590 of the donors, most TCR beta V segments appeared in productive rearrangements about 87% or about 30% of the time, broadly matching IMGT annotations. The cohort was sequenced for TCR beta chains only, and without alpha or paired-chain data the features that could be detected were limited. Because counts were too low, some 16 rarely observed V segments, including chromosome 9 orphons, were excluded from the earlier analysis of 587 of the donors. A further reported finding was that TCR beta sequences accurately predicted the HLA-A and HLA-B alleles for most subjects in the first cohort. A cluster of highly shared sequence variants was judged likely to represent a technical artifact of the sequencing pipeline. The presence/absence analyses assumed that sequencing depth was roughly uniform across donors, and that assumption may not be true. In the study, around 160 TCR beta chains were listed as associated with cytomegalovirus. Most TCR sequences were seen in very few donors, while some public TCRs were found in many individuals. Compared with equally common non-associated chains, HLA-associated TCR beta chains in a later analysis were more clonally expanded and had lower generation probabilities. According to the authors, the approach could potentially be generalized to other disease states and immunological phenotypes. In vitro tests confirmed that a few of the cytomegalovirus-associated TCR beta chains recognize cytomegalovirus antigens. Because some donors lacked HLA typing at each locus, the association tests relied only on the typed subset. Compared with the approximately 600-donor mean, donors in an Asian-associated ancestry cluster had fewer N-insertions in productive TCRs, according to a later genetic analysis. In a later analysis, the rate of TCR association differed among HLA loci, with DRB1 alleles having the most associated TCRs and HLA-C alleles having the fewest. Several of the top co-occurrence clusters appeared to be linked to parvovirus B19, influenza, CMV and Epstein-Barr virus, according to a later analysis. When HLA alleles, especially DR and DQ, strongly co-occurred, attributing TCR associations to individual alleles was difficult. The 87-base-pair reads could not distinguish some IMGT-functional V segments, including TRBV6-2 and TRBV6-3, so those segments were excluded. Cytomegalovirus status was reported to be diagnosed by the classifier with high specificity and sensitivity in both the original and validation cohorts. A later genetic analysis associated a missense DCLRE1C variant with V-gene and J-gene trimming of TCR beta chains, and an independent cohort replicated the association. In a later analysis, 16,951 TCR beta sequences were associated with specific HLA alleles at a false discovery rate of 0.05.

The library was produced with the immunoSEQ multiplex PCR assay. A mixture of 60 forward primers for TCR Vbeta segments and 13 reverse primers for TCR Jbeta segments was used in the multiplex PCR. The CDR3 region of rearranged TCR beta genes was amplified from genomic DNA with a multiplex PCR assay. Amplified TCR beta libraries were sequenced as 87-base-pair reads on the Illumina HiSeq System. Processing in the source paper ran as follows. In a later analysis, tens of millions of unique TCR beta chains were counted across the 500 to 700 repertoires, and roughly 10 million of these chains were shared by at least two donors. To remove PCR and sequencing errors, raw reads were error-corrected and collapsed into unique sequences using a nearest-neighbor algorithm that merged closely related sequences. To assign V, D and J gene segments, CDR3 sequences were aligned to IMGT reference sequences. For a sequence to be retained, at least a six-nucleotide match to both a V gene segment and a J gene segment was required. Rearrangements were classified as productive when the CDR3 lacked stop codons and remained in frame with V and J, and all other rearrangements were classified as non-productive. CDR3 was defined according to IMGT convention as the region running from the second conserved V-encoded cysteine to the conserved J-encoded phenylalanine. The earlier analysis of about 500 of the donors excluded sequences that lacked an unambiguous match to a single V gene segment. An earlier analysis of a few hundred of the donors called V segments functional above 56.7% productive rearrangements and segregating when the between-donor standard deviation exceeded 5%. A statistical classification framework was built to diagnose cytomegalovirus status from the catalog of TCR beta chain sequences. In a later analysis, V and J genes were assigned by comparing TCR nucleotide sequences against IMGT/GENE-DB human TR gene sequences. A later analysis assigned CDR3 sequences and most-parsimonious VDJ recombination scenarios with the TCRdist pipeline. In a later analysis, each TCR beta chain was defined by its CDR3 amino acid sequence together with its V-gene family, and reads lacking a unique V-gene family were excluded. A later analysis removed 500 to 650 highly shared, low-generation-probability nucleotide sequences to deal with suspected cross-contamination and a sequencing artifact. In a later analysis, a clonal expansion index was calculated for each public chain from normalized within-repertoire ranks of inferred template counts. A later analysis computed generation probabilities with a VDJ recombination model fitted to out-of-frame rearrangements, and checked the results against IGoR. A later analysis scored TCR-TCR, TCR-HLA and TCR-CMV co-occurrence with hypergeometric tests, applying a repertoire-size bias correction to TCR pairs. To estimate false discovery rates, a later analysis permuted the HLA or CMV assignments 20 times. In a later analysis, co-occurring TCRs were grouped with DBSCAN, and TCRdist sequence similarity was added when clustering was performed within HLA-allele-positive subsets. For co-occurrence clustering, repertoires with fewer than 30,000 or more than 120,000 public chains were excluded, along with roughly 5 repertoires with anomalous nucleotide sharing. TCRdb mirrors the immuneACCESS table, restricted to in-frame sequences. Some clones are absent from its copies; in checked studies, under half trace to an unresolved V gene, and the reason for the others is unknown. V and J calls and clone size are copied from that table; D and trimming were computed from the DNA. The sample table records approximately 180,000 clones; around 79% of these occur just once. Around 1.4% of the sample goes to the ten largest clones.

The sequence was obtained from a woman aged 50 to 60 in good health and CMV-seronegative. The chain was built from TRBV11-2 and TRBJ2-2; 11 bases in the junction line up with TRBD1. The sequenced material came from PBMCs. The CDR3 protein: CASGGQGAYTGELFF. The DNA is as follows: TGTGCCAGCGGCGGACAGGGGGCATACACCGGGGAGCTGTTTTTT.